The 2 T cell receptor beta chains listed next were all sequenced from one sample in a study of cytomegalovirus exposure and HLA in healthy donors. Both 60 Vbeta primers and 13 Jbeta primers went into the PCR. The table came from immunoSEQ multiplex PCR; TCRdb's copy has only in-frame clones and leaves some out. The sample holds some 130,000 clones, around 80% seen once. Sequenced: PBMCs. The receptor set was obtained from a boy younger than 10 in good health and CMV-seronegative.

V gene TRBV15 combines with J gene TRBJ2-5; 8 bases align to TRBD2. The CDR3 runs to 16 residues. Germline-derived CDR1 and CDR2 are LNHNV and YYDKDF (reference sequence). V trimming: 3 bases; J trimming: 4 bases; junction bases outside the gene matches: 10. Here the CDR3 DNA reads TGTGCCACCAGCAGGGGCGTTAGCGGGGCCGGAGAGACCCAGTACTTC. Amino acids: CATSRGVSGAGETQYF.

The rearrangement uses TRBV11-3 and TRBJ2-1; 7 nucleotides match TRBD2. Looked up from germline, CDR1 is SGHNT and CDR2 is YENEEA. The CDR3 is made up of 15 amino acids. Trimming took 5 bases from V and 13 from J; bases not matched to a gene: 17. This chain's CDR3 is CASSPRDYLPPRQFF. The CDR3 coding sequence is TGTGCCAGCAGCCCGCGGGACTACTTACCACCCCGACAGTTCTTC.